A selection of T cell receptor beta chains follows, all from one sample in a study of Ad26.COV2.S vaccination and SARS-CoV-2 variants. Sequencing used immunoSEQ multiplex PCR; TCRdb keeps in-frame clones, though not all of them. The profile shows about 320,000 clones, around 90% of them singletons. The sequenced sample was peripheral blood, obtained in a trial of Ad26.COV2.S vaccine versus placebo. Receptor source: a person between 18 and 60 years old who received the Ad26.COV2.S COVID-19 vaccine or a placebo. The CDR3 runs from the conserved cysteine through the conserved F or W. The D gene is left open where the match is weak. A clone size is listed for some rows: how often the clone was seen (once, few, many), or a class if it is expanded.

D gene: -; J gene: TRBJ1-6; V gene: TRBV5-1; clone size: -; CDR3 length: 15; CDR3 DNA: TGCGCCAGCAGCTTGGAGTCGGCGCTCAATTCACCCCTCCACTTT; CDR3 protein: CASSLESALNSPLHF
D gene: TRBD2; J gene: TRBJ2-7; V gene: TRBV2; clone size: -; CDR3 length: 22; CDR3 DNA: TGTGCCAGCAGTGACTCAACTAGCGGGTGGAGTGGGGGCGCAAGTGCCTCCTACGAGCAGTACTTC; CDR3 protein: CASSDSTSGWSGGASASYEQYF
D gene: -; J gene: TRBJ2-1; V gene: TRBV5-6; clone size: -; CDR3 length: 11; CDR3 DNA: TGTGCCAGCAAGCTACAGTATGAGCAGTTCTTC; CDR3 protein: CASKLQYEQFF
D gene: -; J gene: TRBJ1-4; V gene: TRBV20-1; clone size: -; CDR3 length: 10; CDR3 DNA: TGCAGTGCTAGGGAGGAAAAACTGTTTTTT; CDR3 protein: CSAREEKLFF
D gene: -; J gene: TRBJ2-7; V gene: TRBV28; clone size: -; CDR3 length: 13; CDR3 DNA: TGTGCCAGCAGTTTAACGCAGGGGTCTGAGCAGTACTTC; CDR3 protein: CASSLTQGSEQYF
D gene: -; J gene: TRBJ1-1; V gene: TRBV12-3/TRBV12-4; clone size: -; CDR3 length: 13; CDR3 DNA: TGTGCCAGCAGGGGCGACAGGAACACTGAAGCTTTCTTT; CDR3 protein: CASRGDRNTEAFF
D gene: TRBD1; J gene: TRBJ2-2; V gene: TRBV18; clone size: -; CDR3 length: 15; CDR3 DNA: TGTGCCAGCTCGGAAGGACAGGGGACCGCCGGGGAGCTGTTTTTT; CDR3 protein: CASSEGQGTAGELFF
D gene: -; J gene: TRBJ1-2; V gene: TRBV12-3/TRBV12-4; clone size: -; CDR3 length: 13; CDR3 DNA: TGTGCCAGCAGTCCCAGGGAGAGCTATGGCTACACCTTC; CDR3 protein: CASSPRESYGYTF
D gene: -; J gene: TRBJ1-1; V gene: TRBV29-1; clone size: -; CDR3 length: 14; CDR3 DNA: TGCAGCGTTGATCGGATCCTAGTAAACACTGAAGCTTTCTTT; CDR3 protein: CSVDRILVNTEAFF
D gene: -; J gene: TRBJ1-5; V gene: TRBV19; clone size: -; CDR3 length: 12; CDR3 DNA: TGTGCCAGTAGTAGTGAAATGCGGCCCCAGCATTTT; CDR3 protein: CASSSEMRPQHF
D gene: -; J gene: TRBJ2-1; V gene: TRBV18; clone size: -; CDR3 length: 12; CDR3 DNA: TGTGCCAGCTCACCCAGAGACAATGAGCAGTTCTTC; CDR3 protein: CASSPRDNEQFF
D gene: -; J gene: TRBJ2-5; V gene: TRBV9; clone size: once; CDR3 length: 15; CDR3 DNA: TGTGCCAGCAGCGTAACAAGGGCTTTCGGGGAGACCCAGTACTTC; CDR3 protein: CASSVTRAFGETQYF
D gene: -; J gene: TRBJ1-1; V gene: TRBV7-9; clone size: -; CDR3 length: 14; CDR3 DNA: TGTGCCAGCAGCTTCCCTCGGAGGGACACTGAAGCTTTCTTT; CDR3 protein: CASSFPRRDTEAFF
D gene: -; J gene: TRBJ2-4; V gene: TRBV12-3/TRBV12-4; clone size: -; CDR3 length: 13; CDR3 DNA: TGTGCCAGCAGTTTAGAGGGCGTTAACATTCAGTACTTC; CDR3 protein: CASSLEGVNIQYF
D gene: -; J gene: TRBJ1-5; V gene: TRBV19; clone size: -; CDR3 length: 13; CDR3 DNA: TGTGCCAGTAGTATCGAAGAGAATCAGCCCCAGCATTTT; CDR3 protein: CASSIEENQPQHF
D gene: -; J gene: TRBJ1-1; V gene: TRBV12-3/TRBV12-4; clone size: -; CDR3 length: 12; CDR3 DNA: TGTGCCAGCAGTTTATCGGGGTGGGAAGCTTTCTTT; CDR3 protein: CASSLSGWEAFF
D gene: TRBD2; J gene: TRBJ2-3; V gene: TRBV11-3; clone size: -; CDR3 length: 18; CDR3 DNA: TGTGCCAGCAGCTTAGGTATTAGCGGGAGACTTAGCACAGATACGCAGTATTTT; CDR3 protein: CASSLGISGRLSTDTQYF
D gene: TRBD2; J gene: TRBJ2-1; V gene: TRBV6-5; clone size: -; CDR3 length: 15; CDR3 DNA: TGTGCCAGCAGTTCCCTAACTAGCGGGAGTACTGAGCAGTTCTTC; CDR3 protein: CASSSLTSGSTEQFF
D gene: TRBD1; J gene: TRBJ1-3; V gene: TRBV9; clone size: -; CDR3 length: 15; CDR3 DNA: TGTGCCAGCAGCGCCATGACAGGGTCTGGAAACACCATATATTTT; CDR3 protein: CASSAMTGSGNTIYF
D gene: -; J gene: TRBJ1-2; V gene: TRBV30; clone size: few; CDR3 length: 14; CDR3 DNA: TGTGCCTGGAGTGGCAGGGCAAACGGGCGGTTCTATACCTTC; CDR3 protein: CAWSGRANGRFYTF
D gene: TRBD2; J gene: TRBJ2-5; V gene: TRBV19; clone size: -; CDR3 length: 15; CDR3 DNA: TGTGCCAGTAGTTTAAGCGGGAGGGCCTTTGAGACCCAGTACTTC; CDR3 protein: CASSLSGRAFETQYF
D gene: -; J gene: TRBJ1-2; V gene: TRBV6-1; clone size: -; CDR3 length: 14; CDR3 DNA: TGTGCCAGCAGTGAAGCGCCGTCGGCGACACCCTACACCTTC; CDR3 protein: CASSEAPSATPYTF
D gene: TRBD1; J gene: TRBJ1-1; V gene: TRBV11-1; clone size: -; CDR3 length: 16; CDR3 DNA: TGTGCCAGCAGCTTAGGGGACAGGGGGGACAACACTGAAGCTTTCTTT; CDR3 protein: CASSLGDRGDNTEAFF
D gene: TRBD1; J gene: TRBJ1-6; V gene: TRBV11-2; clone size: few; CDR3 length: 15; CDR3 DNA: TGTGCCAGCAGCTTAGAGGGACAGGGTTATTCACCCCTCCACTTT; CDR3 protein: CASSLEGQGYSPLHF